This T cell receptor (beta chain) was sequenced in a study of Tregs in tolerant kidney transplant recipients. Study background: The nonmyeloablative bone marrow transplants came from related graft donors, with transient mixed chimerism. Study findings and constraints: Biological reproducibility was not directly addressed in this study.

Unstimulated regulatory T cells (CD4+CD25+CD127-), CD4+CD25- non-regulatory cells, CD4 and CD8 cells were FACS-sorted from thawed PBMCs. CDR1 KGHSH and CDR2 LQKENI come from the germline V gene. V was trimmed by 6 bases and J by 4 bases, leaving 7 bases between them. This CDR3 is 12 amino acids long. As to this clone: Antigen specificity is unknown.

Measured with immunoSEQ multiplex PCR; TCRdb has only the in-frame clones, and not every one. The data contain 55,000 to 80,000 clones, approximately 98% of them singletons. The sample was Tregs from blood, taken before the transplant. The clonotype originates from a human donor who received a combined kidney and bone marrow transplant. This chain joins TRBV18 and TRBJ1-5; D uncertain. As DNA, the CDR3 is TGTGCCAGCTCGGCAACGAATCAGCCCCAGCATTTT. It codes for CASSATNQPQHF.